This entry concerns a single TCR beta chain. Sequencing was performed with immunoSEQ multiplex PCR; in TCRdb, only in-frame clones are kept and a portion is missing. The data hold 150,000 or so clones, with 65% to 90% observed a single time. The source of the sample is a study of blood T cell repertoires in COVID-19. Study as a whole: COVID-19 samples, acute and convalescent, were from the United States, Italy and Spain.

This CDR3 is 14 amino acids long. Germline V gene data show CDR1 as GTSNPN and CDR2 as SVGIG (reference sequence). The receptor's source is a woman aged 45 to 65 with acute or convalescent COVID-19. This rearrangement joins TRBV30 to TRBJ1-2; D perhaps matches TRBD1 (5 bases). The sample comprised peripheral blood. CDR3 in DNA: TGTGCACAAAAAAGGGGCGGTATGGGCTATGGCTACACCTTC. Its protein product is CAQKRGGMGYGYTF.